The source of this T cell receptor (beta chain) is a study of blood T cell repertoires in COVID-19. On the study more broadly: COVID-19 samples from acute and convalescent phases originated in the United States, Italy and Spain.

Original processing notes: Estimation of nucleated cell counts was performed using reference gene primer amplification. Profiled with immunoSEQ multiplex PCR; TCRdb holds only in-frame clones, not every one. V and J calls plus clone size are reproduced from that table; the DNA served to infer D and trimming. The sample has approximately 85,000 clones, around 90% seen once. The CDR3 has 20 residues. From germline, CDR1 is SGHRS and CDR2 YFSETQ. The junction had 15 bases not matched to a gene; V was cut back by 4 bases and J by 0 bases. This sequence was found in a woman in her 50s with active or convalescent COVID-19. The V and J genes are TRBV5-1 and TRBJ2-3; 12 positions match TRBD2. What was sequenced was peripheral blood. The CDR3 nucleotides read TGCGCCAGCAGCCAATTTCGGACTAGCGGGGTATTTACTAGCACAGATACGCAGTATTTT. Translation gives CASSQFRTSGVFTSTDTQYF.